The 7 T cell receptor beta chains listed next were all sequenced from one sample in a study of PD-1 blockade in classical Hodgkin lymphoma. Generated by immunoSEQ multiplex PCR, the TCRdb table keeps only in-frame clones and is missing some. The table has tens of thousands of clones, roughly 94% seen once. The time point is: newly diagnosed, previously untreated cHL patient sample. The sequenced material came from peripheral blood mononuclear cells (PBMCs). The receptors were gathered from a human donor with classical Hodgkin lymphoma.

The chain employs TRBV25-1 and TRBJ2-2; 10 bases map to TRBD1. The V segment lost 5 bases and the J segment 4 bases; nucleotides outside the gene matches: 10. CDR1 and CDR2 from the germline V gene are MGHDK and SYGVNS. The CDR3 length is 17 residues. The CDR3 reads CASSLQGGDRGTGELFF. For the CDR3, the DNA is TGTGCCAGCAGTCTCCAGGGGGGGGACAGGGGCACCGGGGAGCTGTTTTTT. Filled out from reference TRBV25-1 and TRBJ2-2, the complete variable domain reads EADIYQTPRYLVIGTGKKITLECSQTMGHDKMYWYQQDPGMELHLIHYSYGVNSTEKGDLSSESTVSRIRTEHFPLTLESARPSHTSQYLCASSLQGGDRGTGELFFGEGSRLTVL.

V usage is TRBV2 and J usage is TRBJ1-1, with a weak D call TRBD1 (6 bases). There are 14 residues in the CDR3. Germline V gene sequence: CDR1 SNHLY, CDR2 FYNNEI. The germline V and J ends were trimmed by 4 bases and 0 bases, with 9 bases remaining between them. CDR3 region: CASSVQGMNTEAFF. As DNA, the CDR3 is TGTGCCAGCAGTGTGCAGGGGATGAACACTGAAGCTTTCTTT.

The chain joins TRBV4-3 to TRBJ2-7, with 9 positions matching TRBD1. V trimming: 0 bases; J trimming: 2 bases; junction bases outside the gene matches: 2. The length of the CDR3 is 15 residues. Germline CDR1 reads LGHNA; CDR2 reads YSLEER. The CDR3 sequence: CASSQDTGGPYEQYF. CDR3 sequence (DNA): TGCGCCAGCAGCCAAGACACAGGGGGCCCCTACGAGCAGTACTTC.

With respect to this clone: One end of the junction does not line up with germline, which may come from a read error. This CDR3 is CASSSRTGTGEQCF. The CDR3 nucleotides are TGTGCCAGCAGCTCCCGGACAGGGACAGGGGAGCAGTGCTTC. The V and J genes are TRBV9 and TRBJ2-7; 10 bases fit TRBD1. Germline V gene lookup returns CDR1 SGDLS and CDR2 YYNGEE. This CDR3 region has 14 residues.

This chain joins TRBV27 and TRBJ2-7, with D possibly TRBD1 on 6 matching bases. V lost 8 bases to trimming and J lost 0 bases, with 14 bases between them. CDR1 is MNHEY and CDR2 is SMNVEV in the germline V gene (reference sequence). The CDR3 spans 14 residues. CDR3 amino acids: CASWDKHLSYEQYF. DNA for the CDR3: TGTGCCAGCTGGGACAAGCACCTCTCCTACGAGCAGTACTTC.

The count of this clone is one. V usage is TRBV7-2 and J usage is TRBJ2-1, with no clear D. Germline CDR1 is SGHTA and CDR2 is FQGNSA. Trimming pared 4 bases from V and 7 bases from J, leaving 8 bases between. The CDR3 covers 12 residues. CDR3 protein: CASSSQGNEQFF. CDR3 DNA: TGTGCCAGCAGCTCGCAAGGGAATGAGCAGTTCTTC.

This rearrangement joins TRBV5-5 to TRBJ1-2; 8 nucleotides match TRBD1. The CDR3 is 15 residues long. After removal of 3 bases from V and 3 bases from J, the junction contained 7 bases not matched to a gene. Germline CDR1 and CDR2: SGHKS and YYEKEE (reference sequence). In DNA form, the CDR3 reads TGTGCCAGCAGCTGCTTCGGGACAGGATACTATGGCTACACCTTC. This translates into CASSCFGTGYYGYTF.